What follows are 2 T cell receptor beta chains derived from one specimen sequenced in a study of shared T cell receptors in the human thymus. TCRdb keeps only in-frame clones here, not all; method: immunoSEQ multiplex PCR. Among under 850,000 clones listed, roughly 88% were seen once. This same sample was also taken into another study, of human thymus T cells.

Sequenced material: thymocytes. These receptors all come from a boy in the first two years of life with a congenital heart defect.

This chain links TRBV4-2 with TRBJ2-1, with TRBD2 matching 8 bases. After removal of 0 bases from V and 4 bases from J, the junction contained 11 bases not matched to a gene. The CDR3 is 18 residues long. Germline V CDR1 and CDR2: LGHNA, YNFKEQ. The CDR3 loop is CASSQEGMGLEIYNEQFF. CDR3 sequence (DNA): TGTGCCAGCAGCCAAGAGGGCATGGGACTAGAGATTTACAATGAGCAGTTCTTC.

V gene TRBV4-1 combines with J gene TRBJ2-7, with 10 bases matching TRBD2. The CDR3 consists of 16 residues. Unmatched junction bases numbered 4, after V lost 0 bases and J lost 2 bases. CDR1 is MGHRA and CDR2 is YSYEKL in the germline V gene. CDR3 nucleotides: TGCGCCAGCAGCCAAGATGAACTAGCGGGGACCTACGAGCAGTACTTC. It codes for CASSQDELAGTYEQYF.